The 20 T cell receptor beta chains below come from one sample, sequenced in a study of beta chain features in type 1 diabetes (dated 2018 in TCRdb). The library was made by the immunoSEQ multiplex PCR assay. The High Capacity cDNA Reverse Transcription Kit was used to reverse transcribe all of the isolated RNA, meaning that expressed TCRB transcripts were what got sequenced. The immuneACCESS repertoire file appears here via TCRdb, limited to in-frame rearrangements. These files lack a portion of the clones; in checked studies, under half of the deficit traces to unresolved V genes, and the cause of the others is not known. In all, the sample holds around 250,000 clones, and 13% to 15% of those were seen once. The ten top clones hold about 0.024% of the sample. The sequenced material came from naive CD4+ T cells from blood. Read against the paper, the sample's cell subset or site label means: true naive CD4+ T cells. Receptors originate from a woman between 40 and 50 years old in good health.

The chain carries TRBV27 and TRBJ1-2; D gene ambiguous. The V and J ends lost 4 bases and 1 base respectively, with 7 bases between them. Germline lookup yields CDR1 MNHEY and CDR2 SMNVEV (reference sequence). This CDR3 contains 13 residues. DNA of the CDR3: TGTGCCAGCAGTTCGGGGATTAACTATGGCTACACCTTC. Translation: CASSSGINYGYTF.

The genes are TRBV5-6 and TRBJ2-3; TRBD1 might be the D (6 bases). The CDR3 covers 16 residues. Trimming stripped 4 bases from V and 1 base from J, with 16 bases between. CDR1 and CDR2 from the germline V gene are SGHDT and YYEEEE. CDR3 residues: CASSPIGAGGTDTQYF. CDR3 in DNA: TGTGCCAGCAGCCCCATCGGGGCAGGGGGCACAGATACGCAGTATTTT. Using reference TRBV5-6 and TRBJ2-3 for the parts outside the CDR3, the full variable domain is DAGVTQSPTHLIKTRGQQVTLRCSPKSGHDTVSWYQQALGQGPQFIFQYYEEEERQRGNFPDRFSGHQFPNYSSELNVNALLLGDSALYLCASSPIGAGGTDTQYFGPGTRLTVL.

The CDR3 DNA follows: TGCGCCAGCAGCATACAGGGGGTCCAAGAGACCCAGTACTTC. It encodes CASSIQGVQETQYF. V gene TRBV5-1 combines with J gene TRBJ2-5; 8 bases are shared with TRBD1. The V and J ends lost 4 bases and 1 base, in that order; junction bases with no gene match: 3. The germline V gene has CDR1 SGHRS and CDR2 YFSETQ. The CDR3 contains 14 residues.

This clone has just a few counts. The V and J genes are TRBV2 and TRBJ2-1; D not resolved. CDR1 is SNHLY, CDR2 FYNNEI, per germline. The CDR3 covers 17 residues. Trimming shortened V by 1 base and J by 5 bases, and 18 bases separated the two germline ends. The CDR3 spells CASSEVGLSPFHNEQFF. DNA for the CDR3: TGTGCCAGCAGTGAAGTTGGGCTCTCCCCCTTCCACAATGAGCAGTTCTTC.

The genes are TRBV11-2 and TRBJ2-5; 8 bases are shared with TRBD1. V gave up 5 bases and J gave up 5 bases; unmatched junction bases: 4. Germline CDR1 is SGHAT and CDR2 is FQNNGV. This CDR3 is 13 amino acids long. The CDR3 nucleotides are TGTGCCAGCAGCGAGACAGGGGTGGAGACCCAGTACTTC. It specifies CASSETGVETQYF.

As regards this clone: Different DNA sequences within this sample yield the same CDR3. The V call is TRBV10-3, the J call TRBJ2-7, with a possible D match to TRBD1 (6 bases). The CDR3 is 14 residues long. From germline, CDR1 is ENHRY and CDR2 SYGVKD. V shed 3 bases and J shed 0 bases, with 9 bases lying between them. The CDR3 region has the DNA TGTGCCATCAGTGACAGGGGAGCCTCCTACGAGCAGTACTTC. Encoded protein: CAISDRGASYEQYF.

V usage is TRBV6-5 and J usage is TRBJ1-5, with D possibly matching TRBD1 (5 bases). V was cut by 6 bases and J by 1 base, with 13 bases left in between. Germline V gene sequence: CDR1 MNHEY, CDR2 SVGAGI. CDR3 length: 15 amino acids. DNA of the CDR3: TGTGCCAGCAGGCCCGGAGGGGACAGCAATCAGCCCCAGCATTTT. It translates to CASRPGGDSNQPQHF.

The V gene is TRBV11-2, the J gene TRBJ1-1, with TRBD1 as a possible D gene (6 bases). Germline lookup yields CDR1 SGHAT and CDR2 FQNNGV. The CDR3 spans 12 residues. Deletions cut 3 bases from V and 5 bases from J, with 7 bases between. The CDR3 bases are TGTGCCAGCAGCTTCGGACAGACTGAAGCTTTCTTT. It yields the protein CASSFGQTEAFF.

The V and J genes are TRBV27 and TRBJ2-5; weak D call: TRBD1 (6 bases). In germline, CDR1 is MNHEY, CDR2 SMNVEV (reference sequence). The CDR3 sequence is 13 residues long. V dropped 5 bases and J dropped 5 bases, with 12 bases sitting between them. The CDR3 sequence: CASSPGQRETQYF. The CDR3 DNA reads as TGTGCCAGCAGTCCAGGACAGAGGGAGACCCAGTACTTC.

This chain joins TRBV29-1 and TRBJ1-3, with 7 nucleotides matching TRBD1. Germline V lookup: CDR1 SQVTM, CDR2 ANQGSEA. CDR3 length: 17 amino acids. J gave up 0 bases and V 0 bases, and 8 bases lay outside the gene matches. The CDR3 bases are TGCAGCGTTGAAGAGTCGGACAGGAATTTCTCTGGAAACACCATATATTTT. Translation: CSVEESDRNFSGNTIYF. Full variable domain (outside the CDR3, taken from reference TRBV29-1 and TRBJ1-3): SAVISQKPSRDICQRGTSLTIQCQVDSQVTMMFWYRQQPGQSLTLIATANQGSEATYESGFVIDKFPISRPNLTFSTLTVSNMSPEDSSIYLCSVEESDRNFSGNTIYFGEGSWLTVV.

This clone was counted only a few times. The chain employs TRBV27 and TRBJ2-2; the D is unclear. V shed 2 bases and J shed 7 bases, with 8 bases lying between them. The germline V gene has CDR1 MNHEY and CDR2 SMNVEV (reference sequence). This CDR3 is built from 13 residues. The CDR3 DNA sequence: TGTGCCAGCAGTTTAGTGCGTGGCGGGGAGCTGTTTTTT. Amino acid sequence: CASSLVRGGELFF.

This clone was counted only a few times. J is TRBJ2-1 and V is TRBV13; 8 nucleotides agree with TRBD1. With V trimmed by 5 bases and J by 4 bases, 13 bases remained unmatched. CDR3 length: 17 residues. CDR1 PRHDT and CDR2 FYEKMQ come from the germline V gene (reference sequence). The CDR3 nucleotides are TGTGCCAGCAGCCTACGAACCGGACAGGGACCGTACAATGAGCAGTTCTTC. The encoded protein is CASSLRTGQGPYNEQFF.

This chain connects TRBV5-1 to TRBJ2-3; D remains ambiguous. The CDR3 is 15 amino acids. Trimming removed 0 bases from V and 4 bases from J, with 12 bases in between. The germline V gene has CDR1 SGHRS and CDR2 YFSETQ. The CDR3 spells CASSLDPAASDTQYF. CDR3 nucleotide sequence: TGCGCCAGCAGCTTGGACCCCGCGGCTTCAGATACGCAGTATTTT. The full variable domain, completed using reference TRBV5-1 and TRBJ2-3, is KAGVTQTPRYLIKTRGQQVTLSCSPISGHRSVSWYQQTPGQGLQFLFEYFSETQRNKGNFPGRFSGRQFSNSRSEMNVSTLELGDSALYLCASSLDPAASDTQYFGPGTRLTVL.

This clone was observed a handful of times. The CDR3 sequence is CASSPGTGTGANVLTF. The CDR3, as DNA: TGTGCCAGCAGCCCAGGGACAGGGACTGGGGCCAACGTCCTGACTTTC. This chain connects TRBV7-6 to TRBJ2-6; TRBD1 aligns across 9 bases. The germline V gene encodes CDR1 SGHVS and CDR2 FNYEAQ. J was trimmed by 2 bases and V by 5 bases; bases with no gene match: 4. CDR3 length: 16 residues. The entire variable domain, with the rest obtained from reference TRBV7-6 and TRBJ2-6, is as follows: GAGVSQSPRYKVTKRGQDVALRCDPISGHVSLYWYRQALGQGPEFLTYFNYEAQQDKSGLPNDRFSAERPEGSISTLTIQRTEQRDSAMYRCASSPGTGTGANVLTFGAGSRLTVL.

The rearrangement uses TRBV7-2 and TRBJ2-7; 8 nucleotides match TRBD2. Germline lookup yields CDR1 SGHTA and CDR2 FQGNSA. This CDR3 is built from 15 residues. The V segment lost 0 bases and the J segment 1 base; nucleotides outside the gene matches: 2. Here the CDR3 reads CASSLAGLGSYEQYF. The CDR3 nucleotides read TGTGCCAGCAGCTTAGCGGGACTAGGGTCCTACGAGCAGTACTTC. The whole variable domain, filled in from reference TRBV7-2 and TRBJ2-7, reads GAGVSQSPSNKVTEKGKDVELRCDPISGHTALYWYRQSLGQGLEFLIYFQGNSAPDKSGLPSDRFSAERTGGSVSTLTIQRTQQEDSAVYLCASSLAGLGSYEQYFGPGTRLTVT.

The V gene is TRBV7-9, the J gene TRBJ2-5, with TRBD2 matching 10 bases. The V and J ends lost 5 bases and 5 bases, in that order; junction bases with no gene match: 11. The CDR3 length is 16 residues. CDR1 SEHNR and CDR2 FQNEAQ come from the germline V gene (reference sequence). For the CDR3, the DNA is TGTGCCAGCAGCCTCGGAGCGGGGGGGCCTCGGGAGACCCAGTACTTC. This encodes CASSLGAGGPRETQYF.

CDR3 loop: CSGQRDTSFSTF. The CDR3 DNA reads TGCAGCGGCCAACGGGACACCTCCTTTAGCACCTTC. The chain has TRBV29-1 and TRBJ1-2, with D possibly matching TRBD1 (6 bases). V dropped 7 bases and J dropped 13 bases, with 22 bases sitting between them. The CDR3 has 12 residues. CDR1 is SQVTM, CDR2 ANQGSEA, per germline. The complete variable domain, with remaining parts taken from reference TRBV29-1 and TRBJ1-2, reads SAVISQKPSRDICQRGTSLTIQCQVDSQVTMMFWYRQQPGQSLTLIATANQGSEATYESGFVIDKFPISRPNLTFSTLTVSNMSPEDSSIYLCSGQRDTSFSTFGSGTRLTVV.

This rearrangement joins TRBV6-1 to TRBJ2-1; 8 bases are shared with TRBD2. CDR1 and CDR2 (germline): MNHNS, SASEGT. Losses at the gene ends were 7 bases for V and 9 bases for J; bases not matched to a gene: 14. The CDR3 is 15 residues long. The CDR3 is CASKLEAGVPSEQFF. CDR3 sequence (DNA): TGTGCCAGCAAGTTAGAAGCGGGGGTGCCCAGTGAGCAGTTCTTC.

This clone has only a few counts. The gene calls are TRBV6-1 and TRBJ1-3; D is perhaps TRBD1 (5 bases). Germline CDR1 is MNHNS and CDR2 is SASEGT. The CDR3 has 11 amino acids. The V and J ends lost 6 bases and 15 bases respectively, with 15 bases between them. The CDR3 nucleotides are TGTGCCAGCAGCATGACAGACCGTCGATATTTT. Translating gives CASSMTDRRYF.

This clone was counted only a few times. The V call is TRBV6-1, the J call TRBJ1-1; 7 nucleotides match TRBD1. V shed 6 bases, J shed 8 bases, and the junction held 9 bases outside the gene matches. This CDR3 is built from 13 residues. Germline V gene sequence: CDR1 MNHNS, CDR2 SASEGT. The CDR3 nucleotides read TGTGCCAGCAGCGCCCTCGAGACAGGGGAAGCTTTCTTT. Encoded protein: CASSALETGEAFF.